The entry below gives a single T cell receptor (beta chain) sequence along with its context. This specimen comes from a study of blood T cell repertoires in COVID-19. The data were produced by immunoSEQ multiplex PCR, yet TCRdb's version contains in-frame clones alone and is incomplete. The table has around 300,000 clones, about 90% seen once. V trimming: 3 bases; J trimming: 0 bases; junction bases outside the gene matches: 4. CDR1 and CDR2 from the germline V gene are KGHSH and LQKENI. The CDR3 covers 16 residues. This receptor was taken from a woman in her twenties or thirties who had recovered from COVID-19. V usage is TRBV18 and J usage is TRBJ1-3; TRBD1 matches at 8 bases. Sequencing was performed on PBMCs or T cells enriched from blood (not recorded which). The CDR3 protein is CASSPGQGVSGNTIYF. CDR3 bases: TGTGCCAGCTCACCCGGACAGGGAGTCTCTGGAAACACCATATATTTT.